This T cell receptor (beta chain) is drawn from a study of blood T cell repertoires in COVID-19. The wider study: The United States, Italy and Spain were the sources of the acute and convalescent COVID-19 samples.

Libraries were prepared by immunoSEQ multiplex PCR; TCRdb keeps only in-frame clonotypes and omits some of them. This sample has around 26,000 clones, with roughly nine tenths found just once. Germline CDR1 reads MGHRA; CDR2 reads YSYEKL. V was pared by 0 bases and J by 4 bases, with 13 bases between. CDR3 length equals 16 residues. The TCR originated in a man between 70 and 80 years old with active COVID-19. V gene TRBV4-1 combines with J gene TRBJ1-5; D possibly corresponds to TRBD1 (6 bases). Sequencing was carried out using peripheral blood. Written as DNA, the CDR3 is TGCGCCAGCAGCCAAGACTCCGGGACACCAAATCAGCCCCAGCATTTT. It encodes CASSQDSGTPNQPQHF.